Listed below are T cell receptor beta chains from one sample, sequenced in a study of T cells after yellow fever vaccination. TCRdb re-called the 5' RACE reads through MiXCR, storing one row per CDR3 protein. This table has 500,000 to 650,000 distinct CDR3 sequences, more than 9% appearing once. The sample was PBMCs, taken on the day of the yellow fever booster vaccination. Every receptor here comes from a man aged 30 to 39 who received the YFV17D yellow fever vaccine. Both conserved end residues are part of each CDR3. Fields, in order: clone size, D gene, V gene, J gene, CDR3 DNA, CDR3 protein. A D gene is named only where the DNA matches it firmly. Rows give clone size only sometimes, using once, few, many, or a class for an expanded clone.

abundance: many
d_gene: TRBD1
v_gene: TRBV7-9
j_gene: TRBJ2-7
CDR3nt: TGTGCCTCAAGAGACGACGGGACAGGGGTGAACGAGCAGTACTTC
CDR3aa: CASRDDGTGVNEQYF

abundance: -
d_gene: -
v_gene: TRBV20-1
j_gene: TRBJ2-7
CDR3nt: TGCAGTGCTAGAGATCTCGGACGAGGGCCGAAAACCTACGAGCAGTACTTC
CDR3aa: CSARDLGRGPKTYEQYF

abundance: few
d_gene: -
v_gene: TRBV20-1
j_gene: TRBJ2-3
CDR3nt: TGCAGTGCTAGAGGCAGTGCCAGCACAGATACGCAGTATTTT
CDR3aa: CSARGSASTDTQYF

abundance: few
d_gene: -
v_gene: TRBV7-2
j_gene: TRBJ1-2
CDR3nt: TGTGCCAGCAGCTTAGGGCAGCCGGGGGGCTACACCTTC
CDR3aa: CASSLGQPGGYTF

abundance: -
d_gene: TRBD2
v_gene: TRBV10-3
j_gene: TRBJ2-3
CDR3nt: TGTGCCATCAATCGGGAGGACGCCCGCACAGATACGCAGTATTTT
CDR3aa: CAINREDARTDTQYF

abundance: few
d_gene: -
v_gene: TRBV9
j_gene: TRBJ2-5
CDR3nt: TGTGCCAGCAGCGGGGGTGGTAAAAGGGAGACCCAGTACTTC
CDR3aa: CASSGGGKRETQYF

abundance: -
d_gene: -
v_gene: TRBV29-1
j_gene: TRBJ2-1
CDR3nt: TGCAGCGTTGCGATCGGGAGTAGCAACAATGAGCAGTTCTTC
CDR3aa: CSVAIGSSNNEQFF

abundance: few
d_gene: -
v_gene: TRBV7-9
j_gene: TRBJ2-3
CDR3nt: TGTGCCAGCAGCTTCGAGATAATAGACGCGGGAGATACGCAGTATTTT
CDR3aa: CASSFEIIDAGDTQYF

abundance: many
d_gene: -
v_gene: TRBV5-5
j_gene: TRBJ2-7
CDR3nt: TGTGCCAGCAGCTTCCTGGCTCTGCCCTACGAGCAGTACTTC
CDR3aa: CASSFLALPYEQYF

abundance: few
d_gene: -
v_gene: TRBV21-1
j_gene: TRBJ2-2
CDR3nt: TGTGCCAGCATCAAACGATGGGATTCCCGGGAGCTGTTTTTT
CDR3aa: CASIKRWDSRELFF

abundance: -
d_gene: -
v_gene: TRBV20-1
j_gene: TRBJ1-4
CDR3nt: TGCAGTGCAAACGTTGGAGCTAATGAAAAACTGTTTTTT
CDR3aa: CSANVGANEKLFF

abundance: few
d_gene: -
v_gene: TRBV27
j_gene: TRBJ2-7
CDR3nt: TGTGCCAGCAGTTTCCTAGAGGGGCGCCACGAGCAGTACTTC
CDR3aa: CASSFLEGRHEQYF

abundance: few
d_gene: -
v_gene: TRBV20-1
j_gene: TRBJ2-5
CDR3nt: TGCAGTGCTAGAGACCCGGGACCGGAGACCCAGTACTTC
CDR3aa: CSARDPGPETQYF

abundance: -
d_gene: -
v_gene: TRBV3-1
j_gene: TRBJ2-1
CDR3nt: TGTGCCAGCAGCCCAGTCAGTTTAGTGGGGGATGAGCAGTTCTTC
CDR3aa: CASSPVSLVGDEQFF

abundance: -
d_gene: TRBD2
v_gene: TRBV6-2/TRBV6-3
j_gene: TRBJ2-2
CDR3nt: TGTGCCAGCAGTTACTCGACTAGCGGGAGGCACACCGGGGAGCTGTTTTTT
CDR3aa: CASSYSTSGRHTGELFF

abundance: few
d_gene: -
v_gene: TRBV20-1
j_gene: TRBJ1-1
CDR3nt: TGCAGTGCTAGAGATCCCAATCATACGCAGACCATGAACACTGAAGCTTTCTTT
CDR3aa: CSARDPNHTQTMNTEAFF

abundance: few
d_gene: -
v_gene: TRBV11-3
j_gene: TRBJ2-7
CDR3nt: TGTGCCAGCAGCTTAGGCACAGGTAGTGTGCCCTACGAGCAGTACTTC
CDR3aa: CASSLGTGSVPYEQYF

abundance: few
d_gene: -
v_gene: TRBV29-1
j_gene: TRBJ2-7
CDR3nt: TGCAGCGTTGCGTCGGGGGCCTACGAGCAGTACTTC
CDR3aa: CSVASGAYEQYF

abundance: -
d_gene: -
v_gene: TRBV7-8
j_gene: TRBJ2-3
CDR3nt: TGTGCCAGCAGCTTAGGGCCGGGCGGTGGCTCAGATACGCAGTATTTT
CDR3aa: CASSLGPGGGSDTQYF

abundance: many
d_gene: -
v_gene: TRBV7-2
j_gene: TRBJ2-7
CDR3nt: TGTGCCAGCAGCTTCGAACTCGGGAGCTTCTACGAGCAGTACTTC
CDR3aa: CASSFELGSFYEQYF

abundance: few
d_gene: -
v_gene: TRBV6-6
j_gene: TRBJ2-1
CDR3nt: TGTGCCAGCAGTTTATTCTCGGAGAGTGAGCAGTTCTTC
CDR3aa: CASSLFSESEQFF

abundance: few
d_gene: TRBD2
v_gene: TRBV5-1
j_gene: TRBJ2-3
CDR3nt: TGCGCCAGCAGCCCACCGGGGACTAGCGGGAGTATAAGGAGCGATACGCAGTATTTT
CDR3aa: CASSPPGTSGSIRSDTQYF

abundance: few
d_gene: -
v_gene: TRBV27
j_gene: TRBJ2-5
CDR3nt: TGTGCCAGCAGTGTATATGGGTCCGAAAGGGGCCAGACCCAGTACTTC
CDR3aa: CASSVYGSERGQTQYF

abundance: -
d_gene: TRBD1
v_gene: TRBV20-1
j_gene: TRBJ2-3
CDR3nt: TGCAGCGCGACAGGGTTTGGTAACACAGATACGCAGTATTTT
CDR3aa: CSATGFGNTDTQYF

abundance: few
d_gene: -
v_gene: TRBV9
j_gene: TRBJ2-5
CDR3nt: TGTGCCAGCAGCCCCCGGAGGGGGGCCGGGGAGACCCAGTACTTC
CDR3aa: CASSPRRGAGETQYF

abundance: few
d_gene: -
v_gene: TRBV7-2
j_gene: TRBJ2-2
CDR3nt: TGTGCCAGCAGCAGAGCTAACACCGGGGAGCTGTTTTTT
CDR3aa: CASSRANTGELFF

abundance: -
d_gene: TRBD1
v_gene: TRBV7-8
j_gene: TRBJ2-7
CDR3nt: TGTGCCAGCAGCTCCCGACAGGGCGAGGCTAGGTTCTACGAGCAGTACTTC
CDR3aa: CASSSRQGEARFYEQYF

abundance: few
d_gene: TRBD2
v_gene: TRBV6-5
j_gene: TRBJ2-7
CDR3nt: TGTGCCAGCAGTTACCGGGCGGGAGGGTCCTACGAGCAGTACTTC
CDR3aa: CASSYRAGGSYEQYF

abundance: many
d_gene: TRBD1
v_gene: TRBV12-3/TRBV12-4
j_gene: TRBJ2-5
CDR3nt: TGTGCCAGCAGGTCCGGGACAGGGCAAGAGACCCAGTACTTC
CDR3aa: CASRSGTGQETQYF